A selection of T cell receptor beta chains follows, all from one sample in a study of cytomegalovirus exposure and HLA in healthy donors. Some clones are missing from TCRdb's copy, which holds only in-frame ones; the method was immunoSEQ multiplex PCR. The sample lists tens of thousands of clones, 60% to 80% occurring once. Sequencing was performed on PBMCs. The receptors shown here come from a man under 40 in good health and CMV-seronegative. Each CDR3 is given with its conserved first and last residue. D genes are given only for firm matches. Clone size is given for some rows only: seen once, a few or many times, or a class if the clone is expanded.

size	J	D	V	CDR3	DNA
-	TRBJ2-7	TRBD1	TRBV9	CASSVDGQGVDEQYF	TGTGCCAGCAGCGTAGACGGACAGGGGGTAGATGAGCAGTACTTC
few	TRBJ2-7	-	TRBV7-8	CASSLPGSYEQYF	TGTGCCAGCAGCTTGCCAGGCTCCTACGAGCAGTACTTC
-	TRBJ2-5	TRBD2	TRBV28	CASSLLGLAGVGQETQYF	TGTGCCAGCAGTTTATTGGGACTAGCGGGAGTGGGGCAAGAGACCCAGTACTTC
-	TRBJ1-5	TRBD1	TRBV28	CASSPGTGSQPQHF	TGTGCCAGCAGTCCTGGGACAGGGTCACAGCCCCAGCATTTT
-	TRBJ2-7	TRBD1	TRBV30	CAWSGPGTDWREQYF	TGTGCCTGGAGTGGGCCCGGGACAGACTGGCGGGAGCAGTACTTC
few	TRBJ2-3	-	TRBV7-2	CASSLWGGGTDTQYF	TGTGCCAGCAGCTTGTGGGGAGGCGGAACAGATACGCAGTATTTT
-	TRBJ2-3	TRBD2	TRBV13	CASSLRGGSADTQYF	TGTGCCAGCAGCTTACGAGGCGGGAGTGCAGATACGCAGTATTTT
-	TRBJ1-4	TRBD1	TRBV5-4	CASSRQGAGEKLFF	TGTGCCAGCAGTCGCCAGGGGGCGGGGGAAAAACTGTTTTTT
-	TRBJ1-6	TRBD1	TRBV7-2	CASSSHGQGYNSPLHF	TGTGCCAGCAGCTCTCACGGACAGGGTTATAATTCACCCCTCCACTTT
-	TRBJ1-1	-	TRBV13	CASLSQGRLGTEAFF	TGTGCCAGCTTGAGCCAGGGTAGGTTAGGCACTGAAGCTTTCTTT
few	TRBJ2-7	-	TRBV4-1	CASSQADQEVYEQYF	TGCGCCAGCAGCCAAGCGGACCAGGAGGTGTACGAGCAGTACTTC
-	TRBJ1-1	-	TRBV5-1	CASSLIWGGGSEAFF	TGCGCCAGCAGCTTGATTTGGGGTGGGGGCTCTGAAGCTTTCTTT
-	TRBJ1-1	-	TRBV7-2	CASSLTLTANTEAFF	TGTGCCAGCAGCTTAACGCTGACAGCTAACACTGAAGCTTTCTTT
-	TRBJ2-7	TRBD2	TRBV4-3	CASSQDGLAGVYEQYF	TGCGCCAGCAGCCAAGATGGGCTAGCGGGGGTTTACGAGCAGTACTTC
-	TRBJ1-1	-	TRBV4-2	CASRQEKAEAFF	TGTGCCAGCAGACAGGAGAAGGCTGAAGCTTTCTTT
-	TRBJ1-2	-	TRBV28	CASTPGGANYGYTF	TGTGCCAGCACCCCCGGAGGGGCCAACTATGGCTACACCTTC
-	TRBJ1-4	-	TRBV10-3	CAIPGTINEKLFF	TGTGCCATCCCCGGGACTATTAATGAAAAACTGTTTTTT
-	TRBJ2-7	-	TRBV12-2	CASRLAPFGQGGHEQYF	TGTGCAAGTCGCTTAGCGCCATTCGGACAGGGGGGCCACGAGCAGTACTTC
-	TRBJ2-5	-	TRBV28	CASSFLSAVQETQYF	TGTGCCAGCAGTTTTTTATCCGCGGTGCAAGAGACCCAGTACTTC
-	TRBJ2-5	TRBD1	TRBV2	CANEGDRGLGETQYF	TGTGCCAATGAAGGGGACAGGGGTTTGGGGGAGACCCAGTACTTC
few	TRBJ2-1	TRBD2	TRBV4-2	CASSQDGTSGYNEQFF	TGTGCCAGCAGCCAAGATGGGACTAGCGGCTACAATGAGCAGTTCTTC
-	TRBJ2-3	-	TRBV19	CASSMPRTLNTQYF	TGTGCCAGTAGTATGCCGCGGACACTTAATACGCAGTATTTT
-	TRBJ1-5	-	TRBV4-2	CASSQDLLVNQPQHF	TGTGCCAGCAGCCAAGATCTTCTCGTCAATCAGCCCCAGCATTTT
-	TRBJ2-1	TRBD2	TRBV5-1	CASSLTGGSYNEQFF	TGCGCCAGCAGCTTAACGGGAGGGTCCTACAATGAGCAGTTCTTC
-	TRBJ2-7	-	TRBV7-9	CASSLGPRGYEQYF	TGTGCCAGCAGCTTAGGACCGCGCGGGTACGAGCAGTACTTC
few	TRBJ2-1	-	TRBV19	CASSMSGDEQFF	TGTGCCAGTAGTATGTCAGGGGATGAGCAGTTCTTC
-	TRBJ2-1	TRBD2	TRBV5-4	CASSSSSGSGLHEQFF	TGTGCCAGCAGCTCTAGTAGCGGGAGCGGGCTCCATGAGCAGTTCTTC
-	TRBJ2-1	TRBD2	TRBV6-4	CASSPLADNNEQFF	TGTGCCAGCAGTCCCCTAGCGGACAACAATGAGCAGTTCTTC
-	TRBJ2-5	-	TRBV7-8	CASSSMGGLQETQYF	TGTGCCAGCAGCTCGATGGGGGGGCTGCAAGAGACCCAGTACTTC
-	TRBJ2-7	TRBD1	TRBV29-1	CSVGGDRAEQYF	TGCAGCGTGGGAGGGGACAGGGCTGAGCAGTACTTC
-	TRBJ2-5	-	TRBV6-5	CASQLYSGLQETQYF	TGTGCCAGCCAACTTTATTCAGGACTCCAAGAGACCCAGTACTTC